This T cell receptor beta chain was retrieved from a study of graft-versus-host responses after intestinal transplantation. At the level of the study: The recipients all started with anti-thymocyte globulin induction and then took tacrolimus and steroids for roughly three years. Study-wide points: Within allografts, high graft-versus-host to host-versus-graft clonal ratios were seen among patients with graft-donor T cell macrochimerism.

To note about this clone: Its specificity is not known.

Germline loops: CDR1 MGHRA, CDR2 YSYEKL. The V and J ends lost 4 bases and 4 bases respectively, with 14 bases between them. This CDR3 is built from 14 residues. Profiled with immunoSEQ multiplex PCR; TCRdb holds only in-frame clones, not every one. The sample carries 130,000 or so clones, around nine tenths recorded once. The source of this sequence is a human donor who received an intestinal transplant. Material: unstimulated CD4+ T cells sorted from spleen or lymph node cells, obtained before intestinal transplant. This chain joins TRBV4-1 and TRBJ2-7; D is possibly TRBD1 (6 bases). The CDR3 coding sequence is TGCGCCAGCAGCCTGGATGGGGGCGGTTACGAGCAGTACTTC. This sequence encodes CASSLDGGGYEQYF.